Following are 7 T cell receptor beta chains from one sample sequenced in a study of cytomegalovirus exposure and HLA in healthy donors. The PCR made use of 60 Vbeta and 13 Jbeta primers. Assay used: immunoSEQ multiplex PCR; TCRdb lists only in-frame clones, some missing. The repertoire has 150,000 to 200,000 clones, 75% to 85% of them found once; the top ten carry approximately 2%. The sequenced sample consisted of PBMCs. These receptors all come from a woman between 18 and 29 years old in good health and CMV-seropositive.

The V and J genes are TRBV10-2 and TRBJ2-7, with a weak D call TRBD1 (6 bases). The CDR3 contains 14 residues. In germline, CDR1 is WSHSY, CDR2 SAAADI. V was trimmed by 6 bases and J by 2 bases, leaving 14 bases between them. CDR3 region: CASRDGTSTYEQYF. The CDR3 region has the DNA TGCGCCAGCAGGGACGGGACATCCACCTACGAGCAGTACTTC.

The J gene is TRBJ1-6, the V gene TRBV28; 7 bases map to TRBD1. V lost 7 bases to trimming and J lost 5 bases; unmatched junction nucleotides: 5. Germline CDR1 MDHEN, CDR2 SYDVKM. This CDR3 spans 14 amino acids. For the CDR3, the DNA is TGTGCCAGCATTGGGGGACAGAATAATTCACCCCTCCACTTT. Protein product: CASIGGQNNSPLHF.

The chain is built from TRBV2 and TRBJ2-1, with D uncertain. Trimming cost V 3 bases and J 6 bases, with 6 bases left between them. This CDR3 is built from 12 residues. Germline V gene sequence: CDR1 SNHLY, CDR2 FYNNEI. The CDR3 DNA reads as TGTGCCAGCAGTGAGTCAGGCAATGAGCAGTTCTTC. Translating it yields CASSESGNEQFF.

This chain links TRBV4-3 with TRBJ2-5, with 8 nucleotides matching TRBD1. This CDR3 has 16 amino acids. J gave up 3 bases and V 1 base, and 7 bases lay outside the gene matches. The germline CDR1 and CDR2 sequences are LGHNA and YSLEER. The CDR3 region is CASSQVFGTGKETQYF. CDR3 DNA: TGCGCCAGCAGCCAAGTCTTCGGGACAGGAAAAGAGACCCAGTACTTC.

The CDR3 sequence is CASSPNPTGAGELFF. The CDR3 region has the DNA TGCGCCAGCAGCCCGAACCCGACAGGGGCCGGGGAGCTGTTTTTT. The rearrangement joins TRBV5-1 to TRBJ2-2; 8 bases line up with TRBD1. V trimming: 4 bases; J trimming: 6 bases; junction bases outside the gene matches: 8. This CDR3 contains 15 residues. From germline, CDR1 is SGHRS and CDR2 YFSETQ.

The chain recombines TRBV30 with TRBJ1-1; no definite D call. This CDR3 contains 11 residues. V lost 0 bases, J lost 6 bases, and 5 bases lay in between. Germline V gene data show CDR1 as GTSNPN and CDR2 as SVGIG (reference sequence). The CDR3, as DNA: TGTGCCTGGAGTGTTCGGTCTGAAGCTTTCTTT. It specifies CAWSVRSEAFF. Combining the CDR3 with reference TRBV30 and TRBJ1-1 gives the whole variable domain SQTIHQWPATLVQPVGSPLSLECTVEGTSNPNLYWYRQAAGRGLQLLFYSVGIGQISSEVPQNLSASRPQDRQFILSSKKLLLSDSGFYLCAWSVRSEAFFGQGTRLTVV.

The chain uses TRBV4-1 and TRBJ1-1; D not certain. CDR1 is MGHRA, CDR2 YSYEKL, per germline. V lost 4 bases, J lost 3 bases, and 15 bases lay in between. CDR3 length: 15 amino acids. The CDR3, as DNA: TGCGCCAGCAGCCGGTCATCGGGGAGGGACACTGAAGCTTTCTTT. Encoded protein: CASSRSSGRDTEAFF.